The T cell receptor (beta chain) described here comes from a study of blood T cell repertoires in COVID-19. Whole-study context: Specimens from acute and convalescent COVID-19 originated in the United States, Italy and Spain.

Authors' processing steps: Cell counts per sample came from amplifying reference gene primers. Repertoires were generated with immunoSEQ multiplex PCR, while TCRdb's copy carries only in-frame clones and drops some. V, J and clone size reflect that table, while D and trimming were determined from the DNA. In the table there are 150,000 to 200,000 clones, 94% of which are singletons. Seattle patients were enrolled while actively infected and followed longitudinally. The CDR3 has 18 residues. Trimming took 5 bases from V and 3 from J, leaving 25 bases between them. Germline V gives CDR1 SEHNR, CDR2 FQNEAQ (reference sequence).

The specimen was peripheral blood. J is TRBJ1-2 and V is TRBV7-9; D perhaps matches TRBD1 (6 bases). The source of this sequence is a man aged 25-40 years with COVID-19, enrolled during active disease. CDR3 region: CASSPPTKGRGPDYGYTF. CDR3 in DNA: TGTGCCAGCAGCCCACCCACCAAGGGCAGGGGACCGGACTATGGCTACACCTTC.